This entry features one TCR beta chain sequence. Antigen unknown. The sample is drawn from a study of cytomegalovirus exposure and HLA in healthy donors. The PCR used 60 Vbeta and 13 Jbeta primers. Assay: immunoSEQ multiplex PCR; the TCRdb copy retains only in-frame clones and omits some. This table has about 240,000 clones, 85% appearing once. Germline V gives CDR1 MGHRA, CDR2 YSYEKL. With V trimmed by 6 bases and J by 0 bases, 7 bases remained unmatched. The CDR3 has 18 amino acids. General observations from the study: What TCR beta sequences reportedly achieved was accurate prediction of HLA-A and HLA-B alleles in most subjects. TCR beta chains numbering some 160 were designated cytomegalovirus-associated. Rates of TCR association differed by HLA locus in a later analysis, with DRB1 highest and HLA-C lowest. Reported performance of the classifier showed diagnosis of cytomegalovirus status with high specificity and sensitivity.

The sequence was obtained from a girl between 2 and 10 years old in good health and CMV-seronegative. The source material was PBMCs. This chain links TRBV4-1 with TRBJ2-6, with 11 bases identical to TRBD1. CDR3 in DNA: TGCGCCAGCAGGCCCTGGGACAGGGGGAGCTCTGGGGCCAACGTCCTGACTTTC. It yields the protein CASRPWDRGSSGANVLTF.